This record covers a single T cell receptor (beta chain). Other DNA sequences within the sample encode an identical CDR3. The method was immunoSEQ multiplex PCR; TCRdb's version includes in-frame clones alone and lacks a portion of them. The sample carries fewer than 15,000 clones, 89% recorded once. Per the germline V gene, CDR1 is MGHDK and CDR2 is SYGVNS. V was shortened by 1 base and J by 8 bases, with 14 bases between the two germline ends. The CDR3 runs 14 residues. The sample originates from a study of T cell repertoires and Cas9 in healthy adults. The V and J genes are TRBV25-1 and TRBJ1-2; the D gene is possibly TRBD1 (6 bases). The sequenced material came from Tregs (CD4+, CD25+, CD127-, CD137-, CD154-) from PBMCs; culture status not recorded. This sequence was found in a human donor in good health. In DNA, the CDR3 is TGTGCCAGCAGTGAATCCTCGACAGGTCGAGGCTACACCTTC. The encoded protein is CASSESSTGRGYTF.